This T cell receptor beta chain stems from a study of radiotherapy plus CTLA-4 blockade in lung cancer. Whole-study context: Objective responses emerged in about 20% of patients, and over 30% attained disease control. Study-wide results and caveats: Reports state that early shifts in blood T cell clones, with interferon-beta, best predicted response. Blood saw expansion of tumor-derived TCR clones after radiotherapy plus ipilimumab.

CTLA-4 blockade using ipilimumab, together with focal radiation, was received by patients with chemo-refractory metastatic non-small-cell lung cancer. Method: immunoSEQ multiplex PCR; TCRdb's copy keeps in-frame clones and lacks some. The sample has 95,000 to 150,000 clones; about nine tenths are singletons. The sample holds a few counts of this clone. Its antigen remains unknown. The specimen comprised peripheral blood, sampled from a patient treated with radiotherapy plus ipilimumab. The source of this sequence is a human donor with non-small cell lung cancer that progressed on radiotherapy plus ipilimumab.

CDR3 sequence reads: CASQGVSVQYF. CDR3 nucleotides: TGTGCCAGCCAGGGGGTTTCGGTGCAGTACTTC. The rearrangement joins TRBV14 to TRBJ2-7; the match to TRBD1 covers 7 bases. The germline CDR1 and CDR2 sequences are SGHDN and FVKESK. This CDR3 has 11 residues. V shed 8 bases, J shed 9 bases, and the junction held 7 bases outside the gene matches.